This T cell receptor (beta chain) was obtained from a study of PD-1 blockade in classical Hodgkin lymphoma. Overall study findings and caveats: The authors have not defined what causes the repertoire differences, possibly disease activity or prior therapy. CD4+ TCR diversity climbed significantly by C4D1, unlike CD8+ TCR diversity. Patients with a complete response exhibited baseline diversity comparable to newly diagnosed patients. Relative to healthy donors, newly diagnosed patients reportedly had lower baseline TCR diversity, which was reported as lower still in relapsed/refractory patients.

The CDR3 totals 16 residues. From germline, CDR1 is SGHRS and CDR2 YFSETQ. The V segment lost 4 bases and the J segment 0 bases; nucleotides outside the gene matches: 8. Some clones are missing from TCRdb's copy, which holds only in-frame ones; the method was immunoSEQ multiplex PCR. The table lists 25,000 to 35,000 clones, roughly 80% of them singletons. With regard to this clone: The antigen remains undetermined.

The time point here: cycle 4 day 1 (C4D1), after around six weeks of nivolumab. Brentuximab vedotin exposure varied, and every patient relapsed after autologous stem cell transplantation. The authors purified CD4+ T cells from thawed PBMCs by magnetic negative selection. The specimen comprised CD4+ T cells from blood, sampled before the fourth cycle of nivolumab. The TCR originated in a human donor with classical Hodgkin lymphoma. This rearrangement joins TRBV5-1 to TRBJ1-1, with 8 bases matching TRBD1. The CDR3 is CASSTGTGKMNTEAFF. DNA for the CDR3: TGCGCCAGCAGCACCGGGACAGGCAAAATGAACACTGAAGCTTTCTTT.